Below are 4 T cell receptor beta chains sequenced from a single sample in a study of technical replicates of blood from a few donors. Only in-frame clones appear in the TCRdb table, and some are missing; sequencing was by immunoSEQ multiplex PCR. Of about 15,000 clones listed, around 80% are singletons. Material: PBMCs. All receptors derive from a human donor in good health.

DNA for the CDR3: TGTGCCAGCAGCCCGACAGAGAACACTGAAGCTTTCTTT. Amino acid sequence: CASSPTENTEAFF. The rearrangement joins TRBV6-4 to TRBJ1-1, with D perhaps TRBD1 (5 bases). Trimming took 6 bases from V and 1 from J, leaving 9 bases between them. CDR3 length equals 13 residues. The germline CDR1 and CDR2 sequences are MRHNA and SNTAGT.

This clone was seen once. The genes are TRBV6-5 and TRBJ2-1; 10 bases map to TRBD2. This CDR3 region has 15 residues. V was pared by 5 bases and J by 6 bases, with 7 bases of the junction left unmatched. Looked up from germline, CDR1 is MNHEY and CDR2 is SVGAGI. This CDR3 reads CASSTLAGDVNEQFF. The CDR3 DNA reads TGTGCCAGCAGTACCCTAGCGGGAGACGTCAATGAGCAGTTCTTC.

V is TRBV2 and J is TRBJ2-1; TRBD2 agrees at 8 bases. The length of the CDR3 is 14 residues. V lost 6 bases, J lost 6 bases, and 7 bases stayed unmatched. Germline CDR1 and CDR2: SNHLY and FYNNEI. DNA for the CDR3: TGTGCCAGCAGGGAGACGGGAGGGATCAATGAGCAGTTCTTC. It is translated as CASRETGGINEQFF.

The V gene is TRBV18, the J gene TRBJ1-5, with TRBD1 identical over 11 bases. The CDR3 contains 15 residues. The ends lost 4 bases at V and 6 bases at J; junction bases unmatched: 5. CDR1 and CDR2 (germline): KGHSH, LQKENI. This chain's CDR3 is CASSQGQGVGQPQHF. The CDR3 nucleotides read TGTGCCAGCTCACAGGGACAGGGGGTTGGTCAGCCCCAGCATTTT.